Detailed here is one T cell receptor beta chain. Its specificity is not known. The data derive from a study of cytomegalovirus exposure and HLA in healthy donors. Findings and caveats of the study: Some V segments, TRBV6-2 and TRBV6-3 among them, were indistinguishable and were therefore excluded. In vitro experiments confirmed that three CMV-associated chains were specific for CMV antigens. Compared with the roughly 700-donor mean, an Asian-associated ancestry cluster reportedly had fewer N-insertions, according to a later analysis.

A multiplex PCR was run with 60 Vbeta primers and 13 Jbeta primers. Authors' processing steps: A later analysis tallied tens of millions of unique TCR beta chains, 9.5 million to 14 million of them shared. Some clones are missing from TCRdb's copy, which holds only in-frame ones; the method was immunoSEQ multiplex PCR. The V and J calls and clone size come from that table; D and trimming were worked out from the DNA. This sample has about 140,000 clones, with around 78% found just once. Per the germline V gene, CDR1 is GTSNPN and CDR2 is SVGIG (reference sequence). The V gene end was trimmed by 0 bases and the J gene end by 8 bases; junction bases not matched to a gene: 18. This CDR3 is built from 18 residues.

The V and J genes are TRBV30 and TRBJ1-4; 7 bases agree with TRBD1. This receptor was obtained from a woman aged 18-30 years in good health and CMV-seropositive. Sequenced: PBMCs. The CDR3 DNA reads TGTGCCTGGAGTGTAGGTTTGGGCAGGGGGGTCGACAACGAAAAACTGTTTTTT. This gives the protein CAWSVGLGRGVDNEKLFF.